These 4 T cell receptor beta chains came from one sample sequenced in a study of Graves' ophthalmopathy and Graves' hyperthyroidism (dated by TCRdb to 2017 to 2018). The reads were generated on an Illumina HiSeq 2000. TCR beta CDR3 regions were amplified from RNA transcripts for repertoire sequencing. The first round of RT-PCR was done with HTBI primers and the Qiagen OneStep RT-PCR kit, and was followed by a second round of multiplex PCR, then size selection and purification. TCRdb trimmed the raw reads at Q25, called clones with MiXCR and kept productive beta chains. Every CDR3 protein is listed once, alongside the most common genes and DNA of its rows. The sample has some 250,000 distinct CDR3 sequences on record, 45% to 55% of them singletons. The ten most abundant clones make up around half of the sample. What was sequenced was peripheral blood. Receptor source: an adult man with Graves' ophthalmopathy.

The chain joins TRBV29-1 to TRBJ2-3; D remains ambiguous. Trimming left V 0 bases short and J 5 bases short, with 9 bases between. CDR1 SQVTM and CDR2 ANQGSEA come from the germline V gene. The CDR3 is made up of 13 amino acids. CDR3 in amino acids: CSVEDGLGDTQYF. CDR3 DNA: TGCAGCGTTGAAGATGGATTGGGAGATACGCAGTATTTT.

V and J are TRBV5-5 and TRBJ1-4; 8 positions match TRBD1. V lost 2 bases and J lost 11; bases outside the gene matches: 2. The CDR3 extends over 12 amino acids. The V gene's germline CDR1 is SGHKS and CDR2 YYEKEE (reference sequence). CDR3 sequence: CASSFQGAKLFF. CDR3 DNA: TGTGCCAGCAGCTTCCAGGGGGCGAAACTGTTTTTT.

This clonotype was counted only a few times. The rearrangement joins TRBV11-2 to TRBJ1-5; 7 bases match TRBD1. The germline V gene encodes CDR1 SGHAT and CDR2 FQNNGV. The CDR3 has 17 amino acids. Unmatched junction bases numbered 15, after V lost 5 bases and J lost 5 bases. This CDR3 reads CASSLRGQVGDHQPQHF. The CDR3 region has the DNA TGTGCCAGCAGCCTACGCGGACAGGTAGGGGATCATCAGCCCCAGCATTTT. Based on the CDR3 plus reference TRBV11-2 and TRBJ1-5, the full variable domain is EAGVAQSPRYKIIEKRQSVAFWCNPISGHATLYWYQQILGQGPKLLIQFQNNGVVDDSQLPKDRFSAERLKGVDSTLKIQPAKLEDSAVYLCASSLRGQVGDHQPQHFGDGTRLSIL.

This clonotype was recorded only once. One base away lies a much larger clone, so this may be a sequencing read error. The chain carries TRBV10-3 and TRBJ1-6, with D tentatively TRBD1 (6 bases). V lost 10 bases and J 8 bases, leaving 15 bases between the germline ends. This CDR3 has 13 residues. The germline CDR1 and CDR2 sequences are ENHRY and SYGVKD. DNA for the CDR3: TGTGCCAGTACAGGGAGTGTAGATTCACCCCTCCACTTT. The encoded protein is CASTGSVDSPLHF.